The 26 T cell receptor beta chains below all came from one sample that was sequenced in a study of radiation and T cells in renal cell carcinoma. Time point in this sample: baseline pretreatment blood. Treatment noted: 15 Gy SBRT to primary tumor, nephrectomy 4 weeks later. The protocol was immunoSEQ multiplex PCR, while the TCRdb copy is restricted to in-frame clones and leaves out a portion. The table lists some 100,000 clones, approximately 80% of them singletons. Specimen: blood, collected from a patient whose treatment included radiotherapy and nephrectomy. Every receptor here comes from a man in his 60s with renal cell carcinoma.

A word on this clone: Given the absence of the conserved phenylalanine or tryptophan at the CDR3 end, a read error is likely. The DNA is left out, because the CDR3 cannot be placed on it with certainty; the CDR3 is given as TCRdb lists it. This rearrangement joins TRBV9 to TRBJ2-7. The CDR3 sequence runs 19 residues, both termini included. Germline V gene data show CDR1 as SGDLS and CDR2 as YYNGEE. The CDR3: CASSVANPRLGLRAVPRGP.

This clone has only one observation. J is TRBJ2-1 and V is TRBV28; D is perhaps TRBD2 (5 bases). Trimming removed 3 bases at V and 0 bases at J, with 15 bases between. This CDR3 is built from 17 residues. Germline V gene lookup returns CDR1 MDHEN and CDR2 SYDVKM. The CDR3 sequence is CASSLRGYRSSYNEQFF. The CDR3, as DNA: TGTGCCAGCAGTTTGCGAGGGTACCGGAGCTCCTACAATGAGCAGTTCTTC.

The chain joins TRBV7-9 to TRBJ2-7; D not resolved. Germline CDR1 reads SEHNR; CDR2 reads FQNEAQ (reference sequence). V was cut by 7 bases and J by 0 bases, with 13 bases left in between. This CDR3 contains 14 residues. In DNA, the CDR3 is TGTGCCAGCACCTCAAGGAAGAGCTCCTACGAGCAGTACTTC. This sequence encodes CASTSRKSSYEQYF.

The V gene is TRBV15, the J gene TRBJ2-2; 12 bases match TRBD2. Germline V gene sequence: CDR1 LNHNV, CDR2 YYDKDF (reference sequence). J gave up 5 bases and V 8 bases, and 9 bases lay outside the gene matches. CDR3 length: 16 amino acids. CDR3 amino acids: CATPRLAGDRTGELFF. CDR3 coding DNA: TGTGCCACCCCCAGACTAGCGGGAGATAGGACCGGGGAGCTGTTTTTT. Full variable domain (missing parts from reference TRBV15 and TRBJ2-2): DAMVIQNPRYQVTQFGKPVTLSCSQTLNHNVMYWYQQKSSQAPKLLFHYYDKDFNNEADTPDNFQSRRPNTSFCFLDIRSPGLGDTAMYLCATPRLAGDRTGELFFGEGSRLTVL.

This chain links TRBV13 with TRBJ2-6; D is unclear. The CDR3 length is 13 residues. Per the germline V gene, CDR1 is PRHDT and CDR2 is FYEKMQ (reference sequence). V was shortened by 5 bases and J by 0 bases, with 2 bases between the two germline ends. The CDR3 sequence: CASSHSGANVLTF. CDR3 DNA: TGTGCCAGCAGCCACTCTGGGGCCAACGTCCTGACTTTC.

The chain recombines TRBV6-5 with TRBJ2-5; no definite D call. Trimming stripped 0 bases from V and 5 bases from J, with 13 bases between. There are 15 residues in the CDR3. Germline loops: CDR1 MNHEY, CDR2 SVGAGI. CDR3 in amino acids: CASSYSNGLWETQYF. In nucleotides, the CDR3 is TGTGCCAGCAGTTACTCGAATGGTCTGTGGGAGACCCAGTACTTC.

The chain recombines TRBV29-1 with TRBJ2-4; D possibly corresponds to TRBD2 (6 bases). V was shortened by 5 bases and J by 5 bases, with 19 bases between the two germline ends. Per germline, CDR1 SQVTM and CDR2 ANQGSEA. The CDR3 runs 15 residues. The CDR3 is CSVLAGQGAQNIQYF. CDR3 sequence (DNA): TGCAGCGTTCTGGCGGGGCAGGGTGCACAAAACATTCAGTACTTC.

The rearrangement uses TRBV10-3 and TRBJ2-7, with 7 nucleotides matching TRBD1. The CDR3 has 15 residues. Trimming took 3 bases from V and 3 from J; bases not matched to a gene: 8. The germline V gene has CDR1 ENHRY and CDR2 SYGVKD. This CDR3 reads CAISDPGQLGYEQYF. CDR3 nucleotide sequence: TGTGCCATCAGTGATCCGGGACAGTTAGGCTACGAGCAGTACTTC.

The V gene is TRBV15, the J gene TRBJ2-7; the D call may be TRBD1 or TRBD2 (5 bases each). V lost 9 bases to trimming and J lost 3 bases, with 12 bases between them. This CDR3 region has 12 residues. CDR1 is LNHNV, CDR2 YYDKDF, per germline (reference sequence). CDR3 residues: CATVGTNYEQYF. DNA for the CDR3: TGTGCCACGGTTGGGACGAACTACGAGCAGTACTTC. The whole variable domain, remainder taken from reference TRBV15 and TRBJ2-7, is DAMVIQNPRYQVTQFGKPVTLSCSQTLNHNVMYWYQQKSSQAPKLLFHYYDKDFNNEADTPDNFQSRRPNTSFCFLDIRSPGLGDTAMYLCATVGTNYEQYFGPGTRLTVT.

The V gene is TRBV13, the J gene TRBJ2-7; TRBD1 matches at 11 bases. Germline V gene lookup returns CDR1 PRHDT and CDR2 FYEKMQ (reference sequence). V gave up 2 bases and J gave up 5 bases; unmatched junction bases: 5. The CDR3 is made up of 15 amino acids. The CDR3 DNA is TGTGCCAGCAGCTTACTTGGACAGGGGGCCCACGAGCAGTACTTC. Translation: CASSLLGQGAHEQYF.

The chain links TRBV6-6 to TRBJ2-7; 7 bases are shared with TRBD2. V shed 7 bases and J 3 bases; nucleotides not matched to a gene: 6. The CDR3 is 13 amino acids. From germline, CDR1 is MNHNY and CDR2 SVGAGI (reference sequence). DNA for the CDR3: TGTGCCAGCACCCGGGGGGTTCTCTACGAGCAGTACTTC. It specifies CASTRGVLYEQYF.

The V gene is TRBV7-2, the J gene TRBJ1-5, with TRBD1 as a possible D gene (6 bases). The V gene lost 1 base and the J gene lost 7 bases, with 11 bases spanning the gap. The CDR3 extends over 14 amino acids. Germline CDR1 SGHTA, CDR2 FQGNSA. The CDR3 loop reads CASSLDRADQPQHF. The CDR3 DNA reads as TGTGCCAGCAGCTTAGACAGGGCGGACCAGCCCCAGCATTTT.

J is TRBJ1-1 and V is TRBV18, with D perhaps matching TRBD1 (6 bases). Trimming pared 2 bases from V and 3 bases from J, leaving 10 bases between. CDR3 length: 14 residues. CDR1 KGHSH and CDR2 LQKENI come from the germline V gene. CDR3 in amino acids: CASSPDSGDTEAFF. DNA of the CDR3: TGTGCCAGCTCACCAGACTCAGGGGACACTGAAGCTTTCTTT. The full variable domain, in which reference TRBV18 and TRBJ1-1 provide the parts outside the CDR3, is NAGVMQNPRHLVRRRGQEARLRCSPMKGHSHVYWYRQLPEEGLKFMVYLQKENIIDESGMPKERFSAEFPKEGPSILRIQQVVRGDSAAYFCASSPDSGDTEAFFGQGTRLTVV.

The chain links TRBV27 to TRBJ1-5; D is unclear. Looked up from germline, CDR1 is MNHEY and CDR2 is SMNVEV (reference sequence). The CDR3 length is 13 residues. V shed 3 bases and J shed 3 bases, with 6 bases lying between them. This CDR3 is CASSFSVNQPQHF. The CDR3 DNA reads as TGTGCCAGCAGTTTTTCGGTCAATCAGCCCCAGCATTTT.

Worth noting for this clone: The sample has other DNA sequences that encode this CDR3 too. The chain combines TRBV19 with TRBJ2-7; 14 positions agree with TRBD2. This CDR3 region has 15 residues. Germline V gene sequence: CDR1 LNHDA, CDR2 SQIVND (reference sequence). Trimming cost V 3 bases and J 3 bases; bases outside gene matches: 1. This CDR3 reads CASSIGTSGSYEQYF. The CDR3 DNA follows: TGTGCCAGTAGTATTGGGACTAGCGGGAGCTACGAGCAGTACTTC. Together with reference TRBV19 and TRBJ2-7, the CDR3 gives the full variable domain: DGGITQSPKYLFRKEGQNVTLSCEQNLNHDAMYWYRQDPGQGLRLIYYSQIVNDFQKGDIAEGYSVSREKKESFPLTVTSAQKNPTAFYLCASSIGTSGSYEQYFGPGTRLTVT.

This chain uses TRBV18 with TRBJ2-4, with TRBD1 matching 8 bases. The CDR3 extends over 13 amino acids. Per the germline V gene, CDR1 is KGHSH and CDR2 is LQKENI. V shed 3 bases, J shed 5 bases, and the junction held 0 bases outside the gene matches. CDR3 region: CASSPGQENIQYF. The CDR3 DNA reads TGTGCCAGCTCACCGGGACAGGAAAACATTCAGTACTTC.

The chain recombines TRBV30 with TRBJ1-2; no reliable D call. This CDR3 is built from 12 residues. Germline values: CDR1 GTSNPN, CDR2 SVGIG (reference sequence). V lost 3 bases and J 0 bases, leaving 5 bases between the germline ends. CDR3 DNA: TGTGCCTGGAGCAGAGCTAACTATGGCTACACCTTC. Protein sequence: CAWSRANYGYTF.

This clone was detected only once. V is TRBV29-1 and J is TRBJ2-3; possibly TRBD2 for D (5 bases). Trimming took off 5 bases at V and 2 bases at J, with 11 bases between the two ends. CDR3 length: 13 residues. Per germline, CDR1 SQVTM and CDR2 ANQGSEA. The chain's CDR3 is CSVRADFTDTQYF. CDR3 DNA sequence: TGCAGCGTTCGGGCGGACTTCACAGATACGCAGTATTTT.

This chain connects TRBV4-1 to TRBJ1-5, with 9 bases aligning to TRBD1. This CDR3 comprises 14 residues. Looked up from germline, CDR1 is MGHRA and CDR2 is YSYEKL. V was clipped by 0 bases and J by 7 bases; unmatched bases: 1. In DNA, the CDR3 is TGCGCCAGCAGCCAAGACGACAGGGGGCAGCCCCAGCATTTT. Encoded protein: CASSQDDRGQPQHF.

The V call is TRBV19, the J call TRBJ2-7; 7 bases are shared with TRBD2. Germline V CDR1 and CDR2: LNHDA, SQIVND (reference sequence). V was pared by 11 bases and J by 5 bases, with 24 bases of the junction left unmatched. The CDR3 length is 17 residues. In nucleotides, the CDR3 is TGTGCCTCCGCCCCGGGCCACCTGGGGGGGAGCCCCCACGAGCAGTACTTC. Its translation is CASAPGHLGGSPHEQYF.

This clone is a singleton in its sample. This chain joins TRBV7-2 and TRBJ2-3; TRBD2 is a possible D gene (5 bases). From germline, CDR1 is SGHTA and CDR2 FQGNSA. The V and J ends lost 5 bases and 1 base respectively, with 10 bases between them. CDR3 size: 14 residues. CDR3 amino acids: CASSPDGGTDTQYF. The CDR3 DNA reads TGTGCCAGCAGCCCCGACGGGGGCACAGATACGCAGTATTTT.

V and J are TRBV5-6 and TRBJ2-3; unclear D gene. This CDR3 is built from 14 residues. Germline V gives CDR1 SGHDT, CDR2 YYEEEE. Deletions cut 0 bases from V and 2 bases from J, with 7 bases between. The CDR3 protein is CASSLVTITDTQYF. CDR3 sequence (DNA): TGTGCCAGCAGCTTGGTAACTATCACAGATACGCAGTATTTT.

The chain is built from TRBV19 and TRBJ1-2; D uncertain. Germline CDR1 is LNHDA and CDR2 is SQIVND (reference sequence). V was pared by 6 bases and J by 5 bases, with 25 bases between. The CDR3 length is 17 residues. The CDR3 sequence: CASSNHAKEGVPYGYTF. CDR3 DNA sequence: TGTGCCAGTAGCAACCATGCGAAAGAAGGTGTCCCTTATGGCTACACCTTC.

This CDR3 reads CASSPRDKGTDEQYF. DNA for the CDR3: TGTGCCAGCTCACCTCGGGACAAAGGTACCGACGAGCAGTACTTC. The chain has TRBV18 and TRBJ2-7; weak D call: TRBD1 (6 bases). This CDR3 contains 15 residues. CDR1 and CDR2 from the germline V gene are KGHSH and LQKENI. The germline V and J ends were trimmed by 3 bases and 5 bases, with 17 bases remaining between them. Supplemented by reference TRBV18 and TRBJ2-7, the full variable domain reads NAGVMQNPRHLVRRRGQEARLRCSPMKGHSHVYWYRQLPEEGLKFMVYLQKENIIDESGMPKERFSAEFPKEGPSILRIQQVVRGDSAAYFCASSPRDKGTDEQYFGPGTRLTVT.

The genes are TRBV5-4 and TRBJ2-2; TRBD1 is a possible D gene (6 bases). Per germline, CDR1 SGHNT and CDR2 YYREEE (reference sequence). The CDR3 covers 14 residues. Deletions cut 4 bases from V and 7 bases from J, with 14 bases between. The CDR3, as DNA: TGTGCCAGCAGCCCCCAGGGGATAGGCGGGGAGCTGTTTTTT. Translating it yields CASSPQGIGGELFF.

The rearrangement uses TRBV19 and TRBJ1-1; D gene unclear. The CDR3 length is 14 residues. CDR1 is LNHDA and CDR2 is SQIVND in the germline V gene (reference sequence). The germline V and J ends were trimmed by 7 bases and 0 bases, with 12 bases remaining between them. The CDR3: CASTTPGVNTEAFF. The CDR3 nucleotides read TGTGCCAGTACCACCCCCGGAGTGAACACTGAAGCTTTCTTT.